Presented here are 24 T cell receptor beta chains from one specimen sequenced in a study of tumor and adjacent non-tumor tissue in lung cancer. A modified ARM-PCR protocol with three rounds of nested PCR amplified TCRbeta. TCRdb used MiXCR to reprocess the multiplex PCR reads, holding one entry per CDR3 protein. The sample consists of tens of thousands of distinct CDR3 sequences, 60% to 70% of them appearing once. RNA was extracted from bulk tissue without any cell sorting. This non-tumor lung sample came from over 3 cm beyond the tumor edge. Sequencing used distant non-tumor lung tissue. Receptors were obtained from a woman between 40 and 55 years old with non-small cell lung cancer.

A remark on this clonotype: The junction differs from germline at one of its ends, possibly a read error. The CDR3 sequence: CASSLGGAEGPHHF. CDR3 DNA: TGTGCCAGCAGCTTAGGGGGCGCAGAGGGGCCCCATCATTTT. This rearrangement joins TRBV7-8 to TRBJ1-5, with a possible D match to TRBD1 (5 bases). This CDR3 is built from 14 residues. CDR1 SGHVS and CDR2 FQNEAQ come from the germline V gene.

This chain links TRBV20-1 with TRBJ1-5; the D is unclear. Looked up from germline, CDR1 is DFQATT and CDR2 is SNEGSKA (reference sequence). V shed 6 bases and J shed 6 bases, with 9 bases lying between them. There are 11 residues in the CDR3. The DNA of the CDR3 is TGCAGTGCGCCAGAAGGTCAGCCCCAGCATTTT. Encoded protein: CSAPEGQPQHF.

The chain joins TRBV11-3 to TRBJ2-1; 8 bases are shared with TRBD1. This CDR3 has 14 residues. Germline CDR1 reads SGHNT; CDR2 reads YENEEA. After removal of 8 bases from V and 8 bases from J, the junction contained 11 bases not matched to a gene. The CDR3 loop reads CASPPRQGTYEQFF. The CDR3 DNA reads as TGTGCCAGCCCCCCGAGACAGGGGACGTATGAGCAGTTCTTC.

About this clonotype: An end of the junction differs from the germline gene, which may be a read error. CDR3 protein: CAISFNRQQETQYF. The CDR3 bases are TGCGCCATCAGCTTCAACAGACAACAAGAGACCCAGTACTTC. The chain recombines TRBV5-1 with TRBJ2-5; D is unclear. The CDR3 is made up of 14 amino acids. Germline CDR1 is SGHRS and CDR2 is YFSETQ.

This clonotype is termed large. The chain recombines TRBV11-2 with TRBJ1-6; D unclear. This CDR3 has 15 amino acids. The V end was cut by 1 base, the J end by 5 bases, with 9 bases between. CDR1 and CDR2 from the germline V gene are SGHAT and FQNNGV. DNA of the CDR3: TGTGCCAGCAGCTTAGCCTCGGGGAATAATTCACCCCTCCACTTT. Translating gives CASSLASGNNSPLHF.

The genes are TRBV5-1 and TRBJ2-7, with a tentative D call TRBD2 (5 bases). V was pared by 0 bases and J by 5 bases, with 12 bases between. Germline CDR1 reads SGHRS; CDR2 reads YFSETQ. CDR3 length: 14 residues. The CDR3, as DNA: TGCGCCAGCAGCTTGGGACGGGAAGGAGACGAGCAGTACTTC. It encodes CASSLGREGDEQYF.

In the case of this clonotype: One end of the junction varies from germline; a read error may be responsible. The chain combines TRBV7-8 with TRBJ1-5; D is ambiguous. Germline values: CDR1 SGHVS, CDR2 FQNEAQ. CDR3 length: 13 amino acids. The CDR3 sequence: CTSSLGRDQPQHF. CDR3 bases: TGTACCAGCAGCTTAGGCCGTGATCAGCCCCAGCATTTT.

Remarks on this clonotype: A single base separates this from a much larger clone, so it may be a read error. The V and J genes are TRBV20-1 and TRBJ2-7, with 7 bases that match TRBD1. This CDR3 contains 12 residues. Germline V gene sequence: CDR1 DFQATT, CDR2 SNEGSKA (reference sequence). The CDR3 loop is CSATGQSYEHYF. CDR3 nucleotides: TGCAGTGCTACGGGACAGTCCTACGAGCACTACTTC.

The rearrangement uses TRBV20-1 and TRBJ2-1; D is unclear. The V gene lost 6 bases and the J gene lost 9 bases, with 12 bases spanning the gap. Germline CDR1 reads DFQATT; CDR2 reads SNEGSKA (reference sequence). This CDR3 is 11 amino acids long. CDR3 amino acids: CSALPETEQFF. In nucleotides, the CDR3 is TGCAGTGCCCTTCCCGAGACTGAGCAGTTCTTC.

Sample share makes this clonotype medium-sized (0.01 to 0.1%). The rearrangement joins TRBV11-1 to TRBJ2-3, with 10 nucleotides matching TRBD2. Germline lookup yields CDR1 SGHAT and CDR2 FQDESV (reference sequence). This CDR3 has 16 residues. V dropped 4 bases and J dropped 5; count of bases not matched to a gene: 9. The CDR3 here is CASSSIAGGSGDTQYF. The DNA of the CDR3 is TGTGCCAGCAGCTCCATAGCGGGGGGCAGTGGAGATACGCAGTATTTT.

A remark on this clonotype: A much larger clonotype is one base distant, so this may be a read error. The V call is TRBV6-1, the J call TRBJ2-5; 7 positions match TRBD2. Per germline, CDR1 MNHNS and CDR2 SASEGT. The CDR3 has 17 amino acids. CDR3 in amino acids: CAGSEAIRLVGGETQYF. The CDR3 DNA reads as TGTGCCGGCAGTGAAGCGATCAGACTAGTGGGAGGGGAGACCCAGTACTTC.

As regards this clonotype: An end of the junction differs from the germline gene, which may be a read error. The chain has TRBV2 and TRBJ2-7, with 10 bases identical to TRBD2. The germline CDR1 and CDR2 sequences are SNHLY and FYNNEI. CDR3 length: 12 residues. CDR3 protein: CVSRTSGYEQYF. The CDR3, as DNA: TGTGTCAGCAGGACTAGCGGTTACGAGCAGTACTTC.

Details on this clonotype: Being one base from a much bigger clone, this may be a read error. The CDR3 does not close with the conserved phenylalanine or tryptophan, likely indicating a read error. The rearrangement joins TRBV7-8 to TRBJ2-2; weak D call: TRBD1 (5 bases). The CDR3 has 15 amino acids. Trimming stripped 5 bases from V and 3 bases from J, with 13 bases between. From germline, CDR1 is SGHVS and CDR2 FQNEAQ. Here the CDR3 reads CASSPAGPDTGELFL. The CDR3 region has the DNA TGTGCCAGCAGCCCCGCAGGGCCCGACACCGGGGAGCTGTTTCTT.

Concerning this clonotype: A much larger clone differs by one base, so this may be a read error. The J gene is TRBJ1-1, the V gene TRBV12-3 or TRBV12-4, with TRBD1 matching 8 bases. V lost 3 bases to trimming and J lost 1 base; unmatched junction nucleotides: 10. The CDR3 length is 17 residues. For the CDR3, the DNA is TGTGCCAGCAGTTTGGGGGGACAGGAGGCAAGGAACACTGAAGCTTTCTTT. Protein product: CASSLGGQEARNTEAFF.

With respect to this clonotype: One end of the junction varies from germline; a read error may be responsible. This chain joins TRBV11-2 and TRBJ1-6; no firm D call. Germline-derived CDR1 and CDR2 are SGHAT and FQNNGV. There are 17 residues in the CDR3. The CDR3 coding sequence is TGTGCCAGCAGCTCGACATTAGGGATAAACCGGAGTTCACCCCTACACTTT. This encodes CASSSTLGINRSSPLHF.

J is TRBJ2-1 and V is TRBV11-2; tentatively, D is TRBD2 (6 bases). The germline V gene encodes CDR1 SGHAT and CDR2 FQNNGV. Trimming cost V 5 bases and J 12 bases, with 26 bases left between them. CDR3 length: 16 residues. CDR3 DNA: TGTGCCAGCAGCAAGACACTAGCTGCACCGTACAGTGTGCAGTTCTTC. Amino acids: CASSKTLAAPYSVQFF.

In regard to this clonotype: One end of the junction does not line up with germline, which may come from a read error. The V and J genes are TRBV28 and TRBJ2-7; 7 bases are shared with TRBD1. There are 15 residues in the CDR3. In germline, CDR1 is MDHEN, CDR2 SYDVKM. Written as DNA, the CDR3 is TGTGACAGCAGTCTGATCGCCGACAGGGCCTACGAGCAGTACTTC. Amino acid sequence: CDSSLIADRAYEQYF.

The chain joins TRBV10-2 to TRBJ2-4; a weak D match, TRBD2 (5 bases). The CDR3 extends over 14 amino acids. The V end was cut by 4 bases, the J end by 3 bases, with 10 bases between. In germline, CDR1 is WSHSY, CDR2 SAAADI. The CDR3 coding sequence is TGCGCCAGCAGTGGGGGAGTCGTCAAAAACATTCAGTACTTC. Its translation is CASSGGVVKNIQYF.

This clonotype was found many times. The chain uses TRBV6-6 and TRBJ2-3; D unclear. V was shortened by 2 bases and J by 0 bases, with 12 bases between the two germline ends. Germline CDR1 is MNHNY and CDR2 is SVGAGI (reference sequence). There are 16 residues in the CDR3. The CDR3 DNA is TGTGCCAGCAGTTACGGGCGACATACTAGCACAGATACGCAGTATTTT. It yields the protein CASSYGRHTSTDTQYF.

The CDR3 DNA reads TGTGCCAGCAGCGTAGGGGGGGGACGGCCGTGGACTGAAGCTTTCTTT. Protein: CASSVGGGRPWTEAFF. This chain joins TRBV9 and TRBJ1-1, with a tentative D call TRBD1 (5 bases). Germline CDR1 SGDLS, CDR2 YYNGEE. Trimming shortened V by 0 bases and J by 5 bases, and 17 bases separated the two germline ends. The CDR3 has 16 amino acids. Looking up the rest from reference TRBV9 and TRBJ1-1 gives the full variable domain: DSGVTQTPKHLITATGQRVTLRCSPRSGDLSVYWYQQSLDQGLQFLIQYYNGEERAKGNILERFSAQQFPDLHSELNLSSLELGDSALYFCASSVGGGRPWTEAFFGQGTRLTVV.

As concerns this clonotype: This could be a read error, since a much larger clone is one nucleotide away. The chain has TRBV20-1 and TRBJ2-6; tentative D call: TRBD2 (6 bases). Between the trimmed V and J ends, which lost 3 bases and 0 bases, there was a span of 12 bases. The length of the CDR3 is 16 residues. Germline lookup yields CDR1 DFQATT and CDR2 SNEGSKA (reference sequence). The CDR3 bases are TGCAGTGCTAGGGATAGCGGACGCTCTGGGGCCAACGTCCTGACTTTC. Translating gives CSARDSGRSGANVLTF.

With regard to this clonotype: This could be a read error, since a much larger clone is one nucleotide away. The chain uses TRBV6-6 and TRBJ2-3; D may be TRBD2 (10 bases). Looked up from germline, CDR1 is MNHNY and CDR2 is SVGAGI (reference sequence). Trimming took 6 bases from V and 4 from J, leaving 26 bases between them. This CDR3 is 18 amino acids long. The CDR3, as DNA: TGTGCCAGCAGGAGGACTGTCGGACAGGGGACTAGCGCAGATACGCAGTATTTT. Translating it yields CASRRTVGQGTSADTQYF.

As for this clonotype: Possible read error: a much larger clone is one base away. This CDR3 is CSAQFQSLVSYNEQFF. The CDR3, as DNA: TGCAGCGCTCAGTTCCAGTCCTTGGTAAGCTACAATGAGCAGTTCTTC. The chain uses TRBV29-1 and TRBJ2-1, with unresolved D. The germline V and J ends were trimmed by 7 bases and 3 bases, with 22 bases remaining between them. Germline CDR1 SQVTM, CDR2 ANQGSEA. The CDR3 runs to 16 residues.

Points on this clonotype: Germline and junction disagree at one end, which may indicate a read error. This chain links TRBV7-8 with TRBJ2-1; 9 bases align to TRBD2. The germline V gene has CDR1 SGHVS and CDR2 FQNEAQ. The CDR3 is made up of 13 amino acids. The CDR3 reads CASSDKGLATRGF. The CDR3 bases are TGCGCCAGCAGCGACAAGGGACTAGCTACTCGTGGCTTC.